These 14 T cell receptor beta chains came from one sample sequenced in a study of regulatory T cells in long-lasting Graves disease. Construction of TCR beta libraries relied on iRepertoire HTBI primers and on Arm-PCR targeting CDR3 regions. TCRdb re-derived calls from the multiplex PCR reads in MiXCR, one entry per CDR3 protein. Of about 440,000 distinct CDR3 sequences listed, 14% to 15% are singletons. Specified time point: newly diagnosed GD, antithyroid drugs for less than 3 months. The authors made the TCR library using RNA they extracted from PBMCs. These records were also assigned to another study, of T cells in Graves' hyperthyroidism and ophthalmopathy.

The specimen was peripheral blood mononuclear cells (PBMCs), collected at new diagnosis, from a patient treated with antithyroid drugs. All receptors derive from a woman aged 30 to 39 with Graves disease.

The chain employs TRBV9 and TRBJ1-6; D is ambiguous. Germline V gene data show CDR1 as SGDLS and CDR2 as YYNGEE. The CDR3 sequence is 15 residues long. V was pared by 0 bases and J by 9 bases, with 13 bases between. In nucleotides, the CDR3 is TGTGCCAGCAGCGTAGTAGCAGACACCGGTTCACCCCTCCACTTT. Translation gives CASSVVADTGSPLHF.

Many counts were recorded for this clonotype. The gene calls are TRBV20-1 and TRBJ1-4; D is ambiguous. V was shortened by 2 bases and J by 4 bases, with 8 bases between the two germline ends. CDR1 and CDR2 from the germline V gene are DFQATT and SNEGSKA (reference sequence). The CDR3 is 13 residues long. Written as DNA, the CDR3 is TGCAGTGCTAGACTGACTGATAATGAAAAACTGTTTTTT. Translating gives CSARLTDNEKLFF.

This clonotype was counted at least ten times. CDR3 bases: TGTGCCAGCAGCTTAGCGCGGGGGGGGGGGACTAGCGGGAGGATCGAGCAGTACTTC. This translates into CASSLARGGGTSGRIEQYF. This sequence joins TRBV7-8 and TRBJ2-7, with 15 positions matching TRBD2. The germline gives CDR1 SGHVS, CDR2 FQNEAQ. The CDR3 covers 19 residues. Unmatched junction bases numbered 12, after V lost 0 bases and J lost 6 bases.

This chain uses TRBV24-1 with TRBJ1-2; maybe TRBD1 (6 bases). Trimming left V 7 bases short and J 3 bases short, with 11 bases between. The CDR3 sequence is 13 residues long. Germline CDR1 reads KGHDR; CDR2 reads SFDVKD. CDR3 in amino acids: CATRAKGDYGYTF. The CDR3 DNA follows: TGTGCCACCAGGGCCAAGGGGGACTATGGCTACACCTTC.

This clonotype was observed at least ten times. The rearrangement joins TRBV28 to TRBJ2-4; 9 bases are shared with TRBD2. The germline gives CDR1 MDHEN, CDR2 SYDVKM. The V segment lost 5 bases and the J segment 8 bases; nucleotides outside the gene matches: 7. The CDR3 is 14 amino acids. CDR3 nucleotide sequence: TGTGCCAGCAGTCGCGGGGGGGAACGCTACATTCAGTACTTC. It encodes CASSRGGERYIQYF.

Details on this clonotype: A far larger clone lies a single base away; this is likely a read error. The chain carries TRBV12-3 or TRBV12-4 and TRBJ2-5; D perhaps matches TRBD1 (6 bases). The J call is uncertain, as TRBJ2-1 better fits the DNA end. This CDR3 has 15 amino acids. The CDR3 sequence: CASSSSGVGRNEQFF. The CDR3 DNA is TGTGCCAGCAGTTCGTCAGGGGTAGGCAGGAATGAGCAGTTCTTC.

The chain links TRBV15 to TRBJ2-3; 10 bases fit TRBD2. Germline CDR1 LNHNV, CDR2 YYDKDF (reference sequence). The ends lost 0 bases at V and 6 bases at J; junction bases unmatched: 9. The CDR3 spans 17 residues. As DNA, the CDR3 is TGTGCCACCAGCAGAGATACCCTAGCGGGAGTTGGTGATACGCAGTATTTT. The encoded protein is CATSRDTLAGVGDTQYF.

A few counts support this clonotype. V usage is TRBV6-1 and J usage is TRBJ2-1, with D perhaps TRBD1 (6 bases). The length of the CDR3 is 15 residues. Trimming cost V 8 bases and J 7 bases, with 21 bases left between them. Germline V gene sequence: CDR1 MNHNS, CDR2 SASEGT. The CDR3 spells CASGTLAGEGNEQFF. CDR3 DNA: TGTGCCAGCGGGACATTGGCAGGGGAAGGTAATGAGCAGTTCTTC.

This clonotype showed up many times. This chain joins TRBV2 and TRBJ2-7; 8 nucleotides match TRBD1. Germline V CDR1 and CDR2: SNHLY, FYNNEI. The V segment lost 7 bases and the J segment 5 bases; nucleotides outside the gene matches: 4. This CDR3 has 12 residues. CDR3 sequence (DNA): TGTGCCAGCACCAGGACAGGGAACGAGCAGTACTTC. Its protein is CASTRTGNEQYF. Using reference TRBV2 and TRBJ2-7 for the parts outside the CDR3, the full variable domain is EPEVTQTPSHQVTQMGQEVILRCVPISNHLYFYWYRQILGQKVEFLVSFYNNEISEKSEIFDDQFSVERPDGSNFTLKIRSTKLEDSAMYFCASTRTGNEQYFGPGTRLTVT.

This clonotype was seen ten or more times. V gene TRBV3-1 combines with J gene TRBJ2-3; D is ambiguous. Germline CDR1 and CDR2: LGHDT and YNNKEL (reference sequence). This CDR3 is built from 12 residues. The V gene lost 1 base and the J gene lost 8 bases, with 7 bases spanning the gap. Written as DNA, the CDR3 is TGTGCCAGCAGCCAAGGCGTTGCTACGCAGTATTTT. As protein: CASSQGVATQYF.

Ten or more counts support this clonotype. The chain carries TRBV2 and TRBJ1-2; tentative D call: TRBD1 (5 bases). Trimming cost V 10 bases and J 7 bases, with 19 bases left between them. Germline CDR1 is SNHLY and CDR2 is FYNNEI. The CDR3 is 13 residues long. The CDR3 is CATITPGDSGYTF. CDR3 DNA: TGTGCCACCATCACCCCGGGGGATTCTGGCTACACCTTC.

This clonotype was seen many times. The rearrangement links TRBV18 to TRBJ1-1; D perhaps matches TRBD1 (5 bases). V was pared by 0 bases and J by 4 bases, with 12 bases between. The CDR3 runs to 15 residues. Looked up from germline, CDR1 is KGHSH and CDR2 is LQKENI. CDR3 bases: TGTGCCAGCTCACCACCGTTGGGGGGAAGCACTGAAGCTTTCTTT. Its protein is CASSPPLGGSTEAFF.

The chain has TRBV7-8 and TRBJ1-1; D is uncertain. This CDR3 is 17 amino acids long. V lost 1 base and J lost 0, with 15 bases in between. CDR1 and CDR2 from the germline V gene are SGHVS and FQNEAQ. The CDR3 here is CASSLGGINSMNTEAFF. Here the CDR3 DNA reads TGTGCCAGCAGCTTAGGAGGAATAAACAGCATGAACACTGAAGCTTTCTTT. The full variable domain, in which reference TRBV7-8 and TRBJ1-1 provide the parts outside the CDR3, is GAGVSQSPRYKVAKRGQDVALRCDPISGHVSLFWYQQALGQGPEFLTYFQNEAQLDKSGLPSDRFFAERPEGSVSTLKIQRTQQEDSAVYLCASSLGGINSMNTEAFFGQGTRLTVV.

As concerns this clonotype: Here the CDR3 omits its conserved ending phenylalanine or tryptophan, so a read error is the likely source. The DNA is omitted, as the CDR3 cannot be located on it reliably, and the CDR3 follows TCRdb's listing. The chain combines TRBV5-8 with TRBJ2-4; TRBD2 is taken as the D call from the table, unchecked against the DNA. The CDR3 is made up of 8 amino acids, end residues included. Germline-derived CDR1 and CDR2 are SGHTS and YDEGEE. The CDR3 protein is CATRRTGL.